This entry describes one TCR beta chain. Its antigen is still unknown. The sample belongs to a study of T cells expressing NK-cell markers. Study-wide results and limits: The CD3+CD56-NKG2C+ fraction of a handful of donors was likewise dominated by these clonotypes. It remained uncertain whether the expanded NKG2C+ T cell clones were specific for HCMV antigens. As a fraction of CD8+ T cells, dominant NKG2C+ clonotypes reached about 1.0-7.5% in 5 to 7 donors.

Germline V gene sequence: CDR1 SQVTM, CDR2 ANQGSEA. The CDR3 sequence is 14 residues long. TCRdb reprocessed the 5' RACE reads, keeping one entry per CDR3 protein, no DNA. The repertoire shows approximately 150,000 distinct CDR3 sequences; the top ten hold about 12%. The chain employs TRBV29-1 and TRBJ2-2. The clonotype originates from a man between 18 and 29 years old in good health. Input material: blood T cells: a sorted CD56 or NKG2C T cell subset, CD4+ or CD8+ T cells, or bulk PBMC T cells (not recorded which). The CDR3 reads CSVEDIDKAGELFF.